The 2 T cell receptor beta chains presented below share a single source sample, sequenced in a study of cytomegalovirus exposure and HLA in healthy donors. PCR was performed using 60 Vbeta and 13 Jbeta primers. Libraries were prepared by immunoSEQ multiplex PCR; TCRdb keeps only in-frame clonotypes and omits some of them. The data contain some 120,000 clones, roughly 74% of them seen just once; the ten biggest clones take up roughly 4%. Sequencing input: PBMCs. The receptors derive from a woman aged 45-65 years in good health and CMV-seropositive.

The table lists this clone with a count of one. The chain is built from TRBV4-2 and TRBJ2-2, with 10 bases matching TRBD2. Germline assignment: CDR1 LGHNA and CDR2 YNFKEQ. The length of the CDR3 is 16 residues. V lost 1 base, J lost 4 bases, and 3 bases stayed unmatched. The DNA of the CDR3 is TGTGCCAGCAGCCAAGGGACTAGCGGCCCCACCGGGGAGCTGTTTTTT. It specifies CASSQGTSGPTGELFF.

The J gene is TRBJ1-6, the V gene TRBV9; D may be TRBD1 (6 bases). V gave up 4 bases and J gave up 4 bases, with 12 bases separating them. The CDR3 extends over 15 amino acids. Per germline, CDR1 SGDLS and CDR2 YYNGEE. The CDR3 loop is CASSSRQEYNSPLHF. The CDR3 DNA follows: TGTGCCAGCAGCTCCCGACAGGAGTATAATTCACCCCTCCACTTT. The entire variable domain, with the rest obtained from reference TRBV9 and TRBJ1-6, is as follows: DSGVTQTPKHLITATGQRVTLRCSPRSGDLSVYWYQQSLDQGLQFLIQYYNGEERAKGNILERFSAQQFPDLHSELNLSSLELGDSALYFCASSSRQEYNSPLHFGNGTRLTVT.